The 8 T cell receptor beta chains below come from one sample, sequenced in a study of T cells in Graves' hyperthyroidism and ophthalmopathy. It was RNA transcripts that yielded the amplified TCR beta CDR3 regions. The HTBI primer set drove a first-round RT-PCR of the TCR CDR3. TCRdb called the multiplex PCR reads again in MiXCR, with one record for every CDR3 protein. The profile shows 640,000 or so distinct CDR3 sequences, about 15% of them singletons. The sequencing sample was made of blood. All receptors come from a woman aged 35 to 49 with Graves' ophthalmopathy.

This clonotype has at least ten counts. This chain joins TRBV6-1 and TRBJ2-5; a weak D match, TRBD1 (6 bases). CDR1 and CDR2 (germline): MNHNS, SASEGT. V was cut by 5 bases and J by 3 bases, with 16 bases left in between. The CDR3 covers 15 residues. Here the CDR3 reads CASSRDIYGEETQYF. The CDR3 DNA sequence: TGTGCCAGCAGTCGGGACATATATGGGGAAGAGACCCAGTACTTC.

Concerning this clonotype itself: A much larger clone sits a single nucleotide away, making a read error possible. The V gene is TRBV19, the J gene TRBJ1-2; TRBD1 is a possible D gene (5 bases). CDR3 size: 15 residues. Trimming pared 6 bases from V and 2 bases from J, leaving 16 bases between. Germline values: CDR1 LNHDA, CDR2 SQIVND (reference sequence). CDR3 nucleotides: TGTGCCAGTAGAATAATCTCTAGGGGAAACTATGGCTACACCTTC. Residues: CASRIISRGNYGYTF.

At least ten counts were recorded for this clonotype. J is TRBJ2-5 and V is TRBV6-5; D is perhaps TRBD1 (7 bases). Trimming pared 4 bases from V and 0 bases from J, leaving 21 bases between. This CDR3 region has 18 residues. The germline gives CDR1 MNHEY, CDR2 SVGAGI. The CDR3 sequence is CASSSRGQGTRYQETQYF. CDR3 coding DNA: TGTGCCAGCAGTTCAAGGGGGCAAGGGACTCGGTACCAAGAGACCCAGTACTTC.

The chain joins TRBV6-2 or TRBV6-3 to TRBJ1-5, with TRBD1 identical over 7 bases. CDR3 size: 17 residues. V was clipped by 2 bases and J by 2 bases; unmatched bases: 9. Germline V gives CDR1 MNHEY, CDR2 SVGEGT. The CDR3 loop reads CASSYRTGPVGNQPQHF. CDR3 in DNA: TGTGCCAGCAGTTACAGGACAGGCCCCGTGGGCAATCAGCCCCAGCATTTT.

This clonotype was recorded many times. The genes are TRBV9 and TRBJ2-7; D perhaps matches TRBD2 (5 bases). Germline CDR1 and CDR2: SGDLS and YYNGEE. CDR3 length equals 14 residues. Trimming took off 0 bases at V and 2 bases at J, with 9 bases between the two ends. CDR3 coding DNA: TGTGCCAGCAGCGTAGATGAGGGTACCTACGAGCAGTACTTC. Amino acid sequence: CASSVDEGTYEQYF.

This rearrangement joins TRBV7-2 to TRBJ2-2, with D possibly TRBD1 on 6 matching bases. Germline lookup yields CDR1 SGHTA and CDR2 FQGNSA. The CDR3 contains 14 residues. The CDR3 DNA sequence: TGTGCATCGCCTGGACAGTTGAACACCGGGGAGCTGTTTTTT. Translating gives CASPGQLNTGELFF.

The table lists this clonotype with many counts. At one end, the junction sequence differs from germline, possibly due to a read error. The chain is built from TRBV11-3 and TRBJ1-2; no definite D call. The CDR3 length is 12 residues. Germline V lookup: CDR1 SGHNT, CDR2 YENEEA. CDR3 residues: CACSSRLGGYTF. CDR3 nucleotides: TGTGCCTGCAGCTCCCGGCTCGGTGGCTACACCTTC.

CDR3 coding DNA: TGTGCCAGTAGCCCCCAGGGTGCAAATCAGCCCCAGCATTTT. Translating it yields CASSPQGANQPQHF. The chain carries TRBV19 and TRBJ1-5, with D possibly being TRBD1 (5 bases). The length of the CDR3 is 14 residues. The germline gives CDR1 LNHDA, CDR2 SQIVND (reference sequence). V was trimmed by 6 bases and J by 4 bases, leaving 13 bases between them.